This is a list of T cell receptor beta chains from one sample in a study of blood T cell repertoires in COVID-19. TCRdb's copy holds only in-frame clones and misses some; the assay was immunoSEQ multiplex PCR. The table includes approximately 300,000 clones, around nine tenths detected once. The sequencing sample was made of peripheral blood. The source is a man aged 45-60 years with active or convalescent COVID-19. The CDR3 runs from the conserved cysteine through the conserved F or W. The order of the fields is CDR3 DNA, CDR3 protein, J gene, D gene, V gene, clone size. A D gene is named only where the DNA matches it firmly. Clone size is given for some rows only: seen once, a few or many times, or a class if the clone is expanded.

TGTGCCAGCAGTTACTCCCGACAGGGAAAATATGGCTACACCTTC,CASSYSRQGKYGYTF,TRBJ1-2,TRBD1,TRBV6-5,.
TGTGCCAGCAGCTTTTGGACTAGCGGGACCCTCTCCTACAATGAGCAGTTCTTC,CASSFWTSGTLSYNEQFF,TRBJ2-1,TRBD2,TRBV5-4,.
TGTGCCAGCAGTTTTAACAGCAACTATGGCTACACCTTC,CASSFNSNYGYTF,TRBJ1-2,.,TRBV27,.
TGTGCCAGCAGCTTAGCAAGAGGGAACACTGAAGCTTTCTTT,CASSLARGNTEAFF,TRBJ1-1,.,TRBV7-8,.
TGCGCCAGCAGCCAAGAAAACCTGAGCGGGGAAAAAAAGTACTTC,CASSQENLSGEKKYF,TRBJ2-7,TRBD2,TRBV4-3,.
TGTGCCAGCAGCGTAGGGCAGGCCTCTGGGGCCAACGTCCTGACTTTC,CASSVGQASGANVLTF,TRBJ2-6,.,TRBV9,.
TGTGCCAGCACCTCGAACAGGGGGCATACGCAGTATTTT,CASTSNRGHTQYF,TRBJ2-3,TRBD1,TRBV28,.
TGTGCCAGCAGTTTATCTAGCGGGGGGGCCATCGAGCAGTACTTC,CASSLSSGGAIEQYF,TRBJ2-7,TRBD2,TRBV28,.
TGTGCCAGTAGTAGACGAGACAGTCTTACCTACGAGCAGTACTTC,CASSRRDSLTYEQYF,TRBJ2-7,.,TRBV19,.
TGTGCCATCAGAGACTCGGAGGGGGCTAACACCGGGGAGCTGTTTTTT,CAIRDSEGANTGELFF,TRBJ2-2,.,TRBV10-3,.
TGTGCCAGCGGTACTACAGGGTTGCTCTCGGGTTGGGATGGCTACACCTTC,CASGTTGLLSGWDGYTF,TRBJ1-2,.,TRBV28,.
TGTGCCAGCAGACGGGGACAGGGAACCGGGGAGCTGTTTTTT,CASRRGQGTGELFF,TRBJ2-2,TRBD1,TRBV28,.
TGTGCCAGCAGTGACACAGGGGGTCGATACTGGGACAATGAGCAGTTCTTC,CASSDTGGRYWDNEQFF,TRBJ2-1,TRBD1,TRBV28,.
TGTGCCAGCAGCTCACGAAAGCGGGGCCTCACAGATACGCAGTATTTT,CASSSRKRGLTDTQYF,TRBJ2-3,TRBD2,TRBV7-3,.
TGTGCCAGTAGATCCCCCCGGCGAGGTAATTCACCCCTCCACTTT,CASRSPRRGNSPLHF,TRBJ1-6,.,TRBV19,.
TGCGCCAGCAGCTTGGGAGGTACAGGGGTGGGCAATGAGCAGTTCTTC,CASSLGGTGVGNEQFF,TRBJ2-1,TRBD1,TRBV5-1,.
TGTGCCAGCAGGACAGGGAGCACAGATACGCAGTATTTT,CASRTGSTDTQYF,TRBJ2-3,TRBD1,TRBV6-5,.
TGTGCCAGCAGTTTAAGCCAGGGAGGGGTCCGGGAGACCCAGTACTTC,CASSLSQGGVRETQYF,TRBJ2-5,TRBD2,TRBV28,once
TGTGCCAGCAGCCTTAGACAGGGGAGGGTGGGCACTGAAGCTTTCTTT,CASSLRQGRVGTEAFF,TRBJ1-1,TRBD1,TRBV28,.
TGTGCCAGCAGCTTGGGACTAGCGGGACAATCCGGGGAGCTGTTTTTT,CASSLGLAGQSGELFF,TRBJ2-2,TRBD2,TRBV5-4,.
TGCAGCGTCCTAGCTAGCGGGGGGGTAACCACCAACCATGGCGAGTTCTTC,CSVLASGGVTTNHGEFF,TRBJ2-1,TRBD2,TRBV29-1,few
TGTGCCAGCAGCTTCCCGACAGGGAGCCCGAACACCATATATTTT,CASSFPTGSPNTIYF,TRBJ1-3,TRBD1,TRBV7-2,.
TGTGCCAGCAGCCCACCGGGACAGGCCTCCCAACTGGACACTGAAGCTTTCTTT,CASSPPGQASQLDTEAFF,TRBJ1-1,TRBD1,TRBV28,few
TGCGCCAGCAGCCTTCCTCCTTACACTGAAGCTTTCTTT,CASSLPPYTEAFF,TRBJ1-1,.,TRBV4-3,.
TGTGCCAGCAGCTCACCTCTGGGAGGTTTTCGAGGAGATACGCAGTATTTT,CASSSPLGGFRGDTQYF,TRBJ2-3,.,TRBV4-2,.
TGTGCCAGCAGCCTTGGGTGGGGACACGGCCAAGAGACCCAGTACTTC,CASSLGWGHGQETQYF,TRBJ2-5,.,TRBV7-2,once
TGTGCCAGCAGTCCGCCAGCTAATGAAAAACTGTTTTTT,CASSPPANEKLFF,TRBJ1-4,.,TRBV6-2/TRBV6-3,.
TGTGCCAGCAGGCGACAGGGGAACTACGAGCAGTACTTC,CASRRQGNYEQYF,TRBJ2-7,TRBD1,TRBV28,.
TGTGCCAGCAGTTTAGGGTTAGGGGGCCGGTTAAACTATGGCTACACCTTC,CASSLGLGGRLNYGYTF,TRBJ1-2,TRBD1,TRBV28,.
TGCAGCGGCTGGGGGGGAGCCTCCTACAATGAGCAGTTCTTC,CSGWGGASYNEQFF,TRBJ2-1,TRBD2,TRBV29-1,.
TGTGCCAGCAGCCTACCCAGGAAGAACACTGAAGCTTTCTTT,CASSLPRKNTEAFF,TRBJ1-1,.,TRBV5-6,.
TGTGCCAGCAGCCTCGCGGGCCTTAATGAAAAACTGTTTTTT,CASSLAGLNEKLFF,TRBJ1-4,.,TRBV11-2,.
TGTGCCAGCAGCTTACTCCCAGGCTCCTACGAGCAGTACTTC,CASSLLPGSYEQYF,TRBJ2-7,.,TRBV7-8,.
TGCGCCAGCAGCTTCGGGGGGCCTGGCTACACCTTC,CASSFGGPGYTF,TRBJ1-2,.,TRBV5-1,.
TGTGCCATCAGTGTTAGCGGGGCAAACATTCAGTACTTC,CAISVSGANIQYF,TRBJ2-4,TRBD2,TRBV10-3,.
TGTGCCAGCAGTTCCGGACAGGGAAGGGGCTACACCTTC,CASSSGQGRGYTF,TRBJ1-2,TRBD1,TRBV28,.
TGTGCCAGCAGCCAAGATAGCCAGCCCCAGCATTTT,CASSQDSQPQHF,TRBJ1-5,.,TRBV3-1/TRBV3-2,.
TGTGCCAGCAGCTCAATCCGGACTAGCGGTCCAGATACGCAGTATTTT,CASSSIRTSGPDTQYF,TRBJ2-3,TRBD2,TRBV7-2,.
TGTGCCAGCAGACCCGGGTCCGATGGAAACACCATATATTTT,CASRPGSDGNTIYF,TRBJ1-3,.,TRBV11-1,.
TGTGCCAGCAGCGTCGGGACAGGGGCCAGGGAGCAGTACTTC,CASSVGTGAREQYF,TRBJ2-7,TRBD1,TRBV9,.
TGCAGCGTTGTAGGCGGGGGATACGAGCAGTACTTC,CSVVGGGYEQYF,TRBJ2-7,TRBD2,TRBV29-1,few
TGTGCCAGCAGCCCCGGGGCTAGCGGCACAGATACGCAGTATTTT,CASSPGASGTDTQYF,TRBJ2-3,.,TRBV5-5,.
TGTGCCAGCAGAACAGGACACTCTGGAAACACCATATATTTT,CASRTGHSGNTIYF,TRBJ1-3,.,TRBV6-5,.
TGTGCCAGTAGTACAACGGTATCAGGGGGCAACTATGGCTACACCTTC,CASSTTVSGGNYGYTF,TRBJ1-2,TRBD1,TRBV19,.
TGTGCCAGCAGTGAAAACCCGAGCGTCACCTACAATGAGCAGTTCTTC,CASSENPSVTYNEQFF,TRBJ2-1,.,TRBV6-1,.